This TCR beta chain was obtained from a study of T cell responses to AZD1222 COVID-19 vaccine. The table came from immunoSEQ multiplex PCR; TCRdb's copy has only in-frame clones and leaves some out. This table holds about 140,000 clones, roughly 90% found once. The sequences come from peripheral blood, collected 28 days after the second AZD1222 dose. This clonotype was obtained from an adult who received the AZD1222 COVID-19 vaccine.

As DNA, the CDR3 is TGTGCCAGCAGTTACCCGCGGTCTCAGGTCACAGATACGCAGTATTTT. This gives the protein CASSYPRSQVTDTQYF. V gene TRBV6-2 or TRBV6-3 combines with J gene TRBJ2-3; no definite D call. The germline V gene encodes CDR1 MNHEY and CDR2 SVGEGT. The CDR3 is 16 amino acids. V dropped 2 bases and J dropped 2 bases, with 14 bases sitting between them.